These 27 T cell receptor beta chains were all obtained from the same sample, sequenced in a study of T cell responses to AZD1222 COVID-19 vaccine. The repertoire was sequenced with immunoSEQ multiplex PCR; TCRdb's copy has only in-frame clones and lacks some. The table includes 55,000 to 65,000 clones, approximately 80% detected once. Sequenced material: peripheral blood, taken 28 days after the second AZD1222 dose. Receptor source: an adult who received the AZD1222 COVID-19 vaccine.

This chain links TRBV5-1 with TRBJ2-3; no clear D gene. The CDR3 is made up of 13 amino acids. Trimming left V 4 bases short and J 1 base short, with 7 bases between. Germline V gene sequence: CDR1 SGHRS, CDR2 YFSETQ. CDR3 coding DNA: TGCGCCAGCAGCATTACAGGCACAGATACGCAGTATTTT. Translated, it gives CASSITGTDTQYF.

This chain joins TRBV6-5 and TRBJ1-6, with D unclear. CDR3 length equals 15 residues. V lost 2 bases and J 7 bases, leaving 12 bases between the germline ends. Germline V gene lookup returns CDR1 MNHEY and CDR2 SVGAGI. Here the CDR3 reads CASSYQAGRNSPLHF. In DNA, the CDR3 is TGTGCCAGCAGTTACCAGGCAGGACGAAATTCACCCCTCCACTTT.

The chain uses TRBV19 and TRBJ1-2; 9 positions agree with TRBD1. CDR1 and CDR2 (germline): LNHDA, SQIVND (reference sequence). V dropped 7 bases and J dropped 6; count of bases not matched to a gene: 9. The CDR3 sequence is 14 residues long. Here the CDR3 reads CASTPGQGTDGYTF. In DNA form, the CDR3 reads TGTGCCAGTACACCGGGACAGGGAACGGATGGCTACACCTTC.

V and J are TRBV10-2 and TRBJ1-5; D uncertain. Looked up from germline, CDR1 is WSHSY and CDR2 is SAAADI. The CDR3 has 16 amino acids. V lost 4 bases and J 0 bases, leaving 13 bases between the germline ends. The CDR3 coding sequence is TGCGCCAGCAGTGGCCAGGCTGGGTATAGCAATCAGCCCCAGCATTTT. Translation: CASSGQAGYSNQPQHF.

The CDR3 nucleotides are TGTGCCAGCAGTTCAACCAGGGACGGGTACGAGCAGTACTTC. It encodes CASSSTRDGYEQYF. J is TRBJ2-7 and V is TRBV28; D is possibly TRBD1 or TRBD2 (5 bases each). The V end was cut by 4 bases, the J end by 4 bases, with 14 bases between. Germline CDR1 and CDR2: MDHEN and SYDVKM. The CDR3 extends over 14 amino acids.

The chain uses TRBV5-4 and TRBJ2-3; maybe TRBD1 (6 bases). CDR1 and CDR2 (germline): SGHNT, YYREEE (reference sequence). The CDR3 covers 14 residues. Trimming removed 0 bases from V and 6 bases from J, with 11 bases in between. CDR3 loop: CASSLVRGEDTQYF. CDR3 bases: TGTGCCAGCAGCTTGGTCAGGGGTGAGGATACGCAGTATTTT.

The chain recombines TRBV18 with TRBJ1-1; D not resolved. The CDR3 contains 13 residues. Between the trimmed V and J ends, which lost 2 bases and 0 bases, there was a span of 4 bases. The germline V gene has CDR1 KGHSH and CDR2 LQKENI. CDR3 amino acids: CASSPGVNTEAFF. CDR3 coding DNA: TGTGCCAGCTCACCAGGGGTGAACACTGAAGCTTTCTTT.

V gene TRBV6-6 combines with J gene TRBJ1-1; D is ambiguous. The CDR3 has 15 amino acids. The V end was cut by 2 bases, the J end by 12 bases, with 22 bases between. Germline V gives CDR1 MNHNY, CDR2 SVGAGI (reference sequence). The CDR3 loop reads CASSYGVSPERNPFF. The CDR3 nucleotides are TGTGCCAGCAGTTACGGGGTGAGTCCTGAGAGGAATCCTTTCTTT.

This chain joins TRBV19 and TRBJ1-4, with 7 nucleotides matching TRBD1. Losses at the gene ends were 7 bases for V and 4 bases for J; bases not matched to a gene: 9. The length of the CDR3 is 15 residues. Germline values: CDR1 LNHDA, CDR2 SQIVND (reference sequence). The CDR3 is CASKQAGTVNEKLFF. The CDR3 nucleotides are TGTGCCAGTAAACAAGCCGGGACAGTTAATGAAAAACTGTTTTTT.

The rearrangement links TRBV2 to TRBJ2-2; TRBD1 agrees at 12 bases. CDR3 length: 16 amino acids. CDR1 is SNHLY and CDR2 is FYNNEI in the germline V gene. The trim removed 6 bases at V and 7 bases at J, leaving 9 bases unmatched. As DNA, the CDR3 is TGTGCCAGCAGAACCGGGACAGGGGGCGCCGACGGGGAGCTGTTTTTT. It encodes CASRTGTGGADGELFF.

V and J are TRBV6-5 and TRBJ2-3; D remains ambiguous. V was shortened by 7 bases and J by 5 bases, with 13 bases between the two germline ends. There are 13 residues in the CDR3. CDR1 MNHEY and CDR2 SVGAGI come from the germline V gene. Written as DNA, the CDR3 is TGTGCCAGCACTATAAGGTGGGAAGATACGCAGTATTTT. This gives the protein CASTIRWEDTQYF.

CDR3 loop: CASSFDYNEQFF. CDR3 nucleotide sequence: TGCGCCAGCAGCTTCGATTACAATGAGCAGTTCTTC. The gene calls are TRBV5-1 and TRBJ2-1; unclear D gene. Trimming removed 2 bases at V and 4 bases at J, with 4 bases between. CDR3 length: 12 residues. Germline assignment: CDR1 SGHRS and CDR2 YFSETQ.

The rearrangement joins TRBV3-1 (or the pseudogene TRBV3-2) to TRBJ1-1, with 8 positions matching TRBD1. Germline V CDR1 and CDR2: LGHDT, YNNKEL (reference sequence). The CDR3 is made up of 14 amino acids. The ends lost 2 bases at V and 5 bases at J; junction bases unmatched: 4. DNA for the CDR3: TGTGCCAGCAGCCAAACGAGACAGGGGACTGAAGCTTTCTTT. Amino acids: CASSQTRQGTEAFF.

About this clone: Other DNA sequences in this specimen translate into the identical CDR3. V usage is TRBV19 and J usage is TRBJ2-3, with TRBD1 identical over 7 bases. This CDR3 is 15 amino acids long. CDR1 and CDR2 (germline): LNHDA, SQIVND (reference sequence). The V and J ends lost 1 base and 2 bases, in that order; junction bases with no gene match: 3. Here the CDR3 DNA reads TGTGCCAGTAGTATAGGGGACAGACCCACAGATACGCAGTATTTT. Protein product: CASSIGDRPTDTQYF.

J is TRBJ1-1 and V is TRBV11-3; no clear D gene. Germline values: CDR1 SGHNT, CDR2 YENEEA. V lost 2 bases, J lost 1 base, and 5 bases lay in between. This CDR3 spans 13 amino acids. In DNA form, the CDR3 reads TGTGCCAGCAGCTTAAACTGGAACACTGAAGCTTTCTTT. Translating gives CASSLNWNTEAFF.

The gene calls are TRBV4-3 and TRBJ1-3; D is uncertain. The V end lost 4 bases, the J end lost 0 bases, and 13 bases lay between the germline ends. Germline V lookup: CDR1 LGHNA, CDR2 YSLEER. CDR3 length: 16 amino acids. As DNA, the CDR3 is TGCGCCAGCAGCCCCCTACAGCAAAACTCTGGAAACACCATATATTTT. Its protein is CASSPLQQNSGNTIYF.

The rearrangement links TRBV28 to TRBJ1-5, with D tentatively TRBD1 (5 bases). This CDR3 contains 16 residues. Germline CDR1 reads MDHEN; CDR2 reads SYDVKM. Trimming pared 4 bases from V and 7 bases from J, leaving 20 bases between. In DNA, the CDR3 is TGTGCCAGCAGTTCCTTTGGTAGGGGTTCAGGGCAGCCCCAGCATTTT. It is translated as CASSSFGRGSGQPQHF.

The V gene is TRBV7-9, the J gene TRBJ2-5; D is unresolved. CDR1 and CDR2 from the germline V gene are SEHNR and FQNEAQ (reference sequence). V lost 0 bases to trimming and J lost 1 base, with 6 bases between them. This CDR3 comprises 14 residues. This CDR3 is CASSLAHLQETQYF. The CDR3 nucleotides read TGTGCCAGCAGCTTAGCACACCTCCAAGAGACCCAGTACTTC. Variable domain in full (rest from reference TRBV7-9 and TRBJ2-5): DTGVSQNPRHKITKRGQNVTFRCDPISEHNRLYWYRQTLGQGPEFLTYFQNEAQLEKSRLLSDRFSAERPKGSFSTLEIQRTEQGDSAMYLCASSLAHLQETQYFGPGTRLLVL.

The chain employs TRBV18 and TRBJ2-1, with D possibly being TRBD2 (6 bases). CDR3 length: 15 amino acids. Germline V CDR1 and CDR2: KGHSH, LQKENI. V was trimmed by 1 base and J by 10 bases, leaving 17 bases between them. CDR3 DNA sequence: TGTGCCAGCTCACCACTGACGCCCCGGGGGAACGAGCAGTTCTTC. The encoded protein is CASSPLTPRGNEQFF.

The chain is built from TRBV5-5 and TRBJ1-3; 7 nucleotides align to TRBD1. J was trimmed by 6 bases and V by 4 bases; bases with no gene match: 7. Germline-derived CDR1 and CDR2 are SGHKS and YYEKEE (reference sequence). The CDR3 has 14 residues. CDR3: CASSLSGQLNTIYF. In nucleotides, the CDR3 is TGTGCCAGCAGCCTCTCGGGACAGCTAAACACCATATATTTT.

The CDR3 loop is CASSLMDNEQFF. In DNA, the CDR3 is TGTGCCAGCAGCTTGATGGACAATGAGCAGTTCTTC. The rearrangement uses TRBV5-4 and TRBJ2-1; D uncertain. The CDR3 extends over 12 amino acids. Trimming stripped 1 base from V and 5 bases from J, with 4 bases between. CDR1 SGHNT and CDR2 YYREEE come from the germline V gene (reference sequence). Variable domain in full (rest from reference TRBV5-4 and TRBJ2-1): ETGVTQSPTHLIKTRGQQVTLRCSSQSGHNTVSWYQQALGQGPQFIFQYYREEENGRGNFPPRFSGLQFPNYSSELNVNALELDDSALYLCASSLMDNEQFFGPGTRLTVL.

This clone came up a few times. The chain has TRBV7-8 and TRBJ2-7, with TRBD1 matching over 7 bases. V lost 4 bases, J lost 4 bases, and 10 bases stayed unmatched. CDR1 SGHVS and CDR2 FQNEAQ come from the germline V gene. The CDR3 has 15 amino acids. The chain's CDR3 is CASSSRWGQKYEQYF. Written as DNA, the CDR3 is TGTGCCAGCAGCTCACGGTGGGGACAGAAGTACGAGCAGTACTTC.

CDR3: CASSFLDQPQHF. The DNA for the CDR3 is TGTGCCAGCAGTTTCCTGGATCAGCCCCAGCATTTT. The chain uses TRBV27 and TRBJ1-5; no firm D call. V lost 3 bases to trimming and J lost 5 bases, with 5 bases between them. Germline-derived CDR1 and CDR2 are MNHEY and SMNVEV (reference sequence). This CDR3 has 12 residues.

The chain combines TRBV5-4 with TRBJ1-4; 10 nucleotides match TRBD1. Trimming removed 4 bases from V and 6 bases from J; junction bases left unmatched: 3. This CDR3 is 14 amino acids long. Per germline, CDR1 SGHNT and CDR2 YYREEE (reference sequence). The DNA of the CDR3 is TGTGCCAGCAGCCGGGACAGGGGAGATGAAAAACTGTTTTTT. It codes for CASSRDRGDEKLFF.

This clone has only a few counts. V is TRBV5-8 and J is TRBJ1-2, with unresolved D. Germline CDR1 SGHTS, CDR2 YDEGEE. The CDR3 extends over 14 amino acids. Trimming stripped 4 bases from V and 8 bases from J, with 18 bases between. In DNA form, the CDR3 reads TGTGCCAGCAGCCCGGTGGTTAGGGCTTGGGGCTACACCTTC. Amino acids: CASSPVVRAWGYTF.

The V gene is TRBV21-1, the J gene TRBJ2-1; the table's D call of TRBD1 was not tested on the DNA. TRBV21-1 is termed a pseudogene. The CDR3 is 18 amino acids. This CDR3 is CASSKKEDNPGSYNEQFF. CDR3 DNA: TGTGCCAGCAGCAAAAAAGAGGACAACCCTGGCTCCTACAATGAGCAGTTCTTC.

The chain couples TRBV6-5 to TRBJ1-4; no reliable D call. The V gene lost 8 bases and the J gene lost 7 bases, with 17 bases spanning the gap. Germline CDR1 is MNHEY and CDR2 is SVGAGI. The CDR3 contains 14 residues. CDR3 protein: CASLGLGFREKLFF. The CDR3 DNA sequence: TGTGCCAGCCTGGGGTTGGGTTTTCGTGAAAAACTGTTTTTT.